The present entry profiles one T cell receptor beta chain with its context. Its antigen is not identified. One junction end disagrees with the germline gene, perhaps due to a read error. This sample was included in a study of cytomegalovirus exposure and HLA in healthy donors. Study findings and constraints: In a later analysis, at a false discovery rate of 0.05, some 15,000 TCR beta sequences were associated with HLA alleles.

Each donor was nominally healthy when sampled (though unrecorded immune exposures were likely). It was with 60 Vbeta and 13 Jbeta primers that the PCR ran. TCRdb's copy holds only in-frame clones and misses some; the assay was immunoSEQ multiplex PCR. Reported are tens of thousands of clones; the ten largest clones contain over 4%. Germline CDR1 is SGHTS and CDR2 is YDEGEE. The CDR3 spans 15 residues. This TCR came from a woman aged 40 to 50 in good health and CMV-seropositive. The chain couples TRBV5-8 to TRBJ2-7, with 12 bases aligning to TRBD1. Sequenced input: PBMCs. The CDR3 nucleotides are TGTGCCAGCACCTTGTCGGGGACAGGGGGCAACGAGCAGTACTTC. Encoded protein: CASTLSGTGGNEQYF.